The rows below give T cell receptor beta chains drawn from one sample of a study of cytomegalovirus exposure and HLA in healthy donors. Using immunoSEQ multiplex PCR, the repertoire was profiled, and TCRdb retains in-frame clones only, with some absent. The sample shows about 140,000 clones, nearly 90% of them seen only once. The source material was PBMCs. The receptors were gathered from a woman aged 40 to 50 in good health and CMV-seronegative. CDR3s include the opening cysteine and the closing phenylalanine or tryptophan. Each record gives: J gene, V gene, CDR3 protein.

>TRBJ1-1|TRBV29-1
CSGGQGYGTEAFF
>TRBJ2-4|TRBV4-1
CASSQDPPNIQYF
>TRBJ2-5|TRBV7-9
CASSPELAGVVETQYF
>TRBJ2-7|TRBV7-7
CASSLDRGYEQYF
>NA|TRBV10-2
CASSEPAEVAYEQYF
>TRBJ1-2|TRBV6-6
CASRPPGQGIFGYTF
>TRBJ2-1|TRBV13
CASSVQQGSEQFF
>TRBJ2-7|TRBV5-1
CASSSMTGGWNEQYF
>TRBJ2-3|TRBV5-6
CASSLGLAGGYTDTQYF
>TRBJ1-2|TRBV7-9
CASSRQLDSNYGYTF